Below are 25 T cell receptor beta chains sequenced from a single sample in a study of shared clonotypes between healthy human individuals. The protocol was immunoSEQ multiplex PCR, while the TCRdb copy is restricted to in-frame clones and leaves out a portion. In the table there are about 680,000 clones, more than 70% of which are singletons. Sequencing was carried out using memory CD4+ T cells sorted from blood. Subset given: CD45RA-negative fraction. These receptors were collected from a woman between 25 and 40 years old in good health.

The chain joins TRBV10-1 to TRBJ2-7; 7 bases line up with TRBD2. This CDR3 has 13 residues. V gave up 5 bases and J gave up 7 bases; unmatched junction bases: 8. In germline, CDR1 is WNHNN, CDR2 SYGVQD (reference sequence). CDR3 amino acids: CASSLGLVGEQYF. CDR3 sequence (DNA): TGCGCCAGCAGTTTAGGACTAGTGGGAGAGCAGTACTTC.

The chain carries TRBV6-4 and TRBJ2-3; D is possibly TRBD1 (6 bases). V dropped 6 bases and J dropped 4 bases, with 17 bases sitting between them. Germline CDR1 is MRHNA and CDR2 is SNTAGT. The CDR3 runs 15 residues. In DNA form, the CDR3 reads TGTGCCAGCAGGGAAGGGGCAGGGGATTCAGATACGCAGTATTTT. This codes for CASREGAGDSDTQYF.

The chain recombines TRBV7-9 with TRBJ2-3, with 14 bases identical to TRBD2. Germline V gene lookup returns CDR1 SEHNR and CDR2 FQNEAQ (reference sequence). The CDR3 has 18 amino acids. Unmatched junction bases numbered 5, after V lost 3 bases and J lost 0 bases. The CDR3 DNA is TGTGCCAGCAGCTTCGGACTAGCGGGAGGTCTAAGCACAGATACGCAGTATTTT. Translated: CASSFGLAGGLSTDTQYF. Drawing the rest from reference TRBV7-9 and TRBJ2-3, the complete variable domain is DTGVSQNPRHKITKRGQNVTFRCDPISEHNRLYWYRQTLGQGPEFLTYFQNEAQLEKSRLLSDRFSAERPKGSFSTLEIQRTEQGDSAMYLCASSFGLAGGLSTDTQYFGPGTRLTVL.

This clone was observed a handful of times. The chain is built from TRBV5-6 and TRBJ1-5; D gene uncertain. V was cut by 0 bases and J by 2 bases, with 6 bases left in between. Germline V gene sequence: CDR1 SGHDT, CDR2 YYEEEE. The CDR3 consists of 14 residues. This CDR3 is CASSLVGGNQPQHF. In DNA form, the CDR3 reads TGTGCCAGCAGCTTGGTCGGGGGCAATCAGCCCCAGCATTTT.

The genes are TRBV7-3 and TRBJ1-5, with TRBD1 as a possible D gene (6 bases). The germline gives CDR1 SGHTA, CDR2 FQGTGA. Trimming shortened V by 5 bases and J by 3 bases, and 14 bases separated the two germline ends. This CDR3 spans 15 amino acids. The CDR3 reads CASSRGGMPNQPQHF. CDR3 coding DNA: TGTGCCAGCAGCCGGGGGGGCATGCCCAATCAGCCCCAGCATTTT.

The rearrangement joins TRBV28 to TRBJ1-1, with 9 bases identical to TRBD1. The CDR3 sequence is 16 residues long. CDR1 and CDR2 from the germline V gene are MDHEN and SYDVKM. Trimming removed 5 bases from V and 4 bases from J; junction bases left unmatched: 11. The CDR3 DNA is TGTGCCAGCAGTCCCCGTCCCGGGACAGGGATCACTGAAGCTTTCTTT. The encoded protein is CASSPRPGTGITEAFF.

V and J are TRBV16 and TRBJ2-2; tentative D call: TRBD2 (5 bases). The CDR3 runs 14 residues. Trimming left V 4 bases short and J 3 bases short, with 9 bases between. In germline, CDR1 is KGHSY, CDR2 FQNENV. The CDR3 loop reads CASSLDWDTGELFF. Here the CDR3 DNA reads TGTGCCAGCAGCCTGGACTGGGACACCGGGGAGCTGTTTTTT. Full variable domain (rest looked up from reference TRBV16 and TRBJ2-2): GEEVAQTPKHLVRGEGQKAKLYCAPIKGHSYVFWYQQVLKNEFKFLISFQNENVFDETGMPKERFSAKCLPNSPCSLEIQATKLEDSAVYFCASSLDWDTGELFFGEGSRLTVL.

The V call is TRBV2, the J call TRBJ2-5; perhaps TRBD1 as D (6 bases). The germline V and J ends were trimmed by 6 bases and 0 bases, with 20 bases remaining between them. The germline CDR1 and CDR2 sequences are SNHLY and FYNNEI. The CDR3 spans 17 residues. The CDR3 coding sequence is TGTGCCAGCAGGAAACAGGGATTGAGGGCGTACCAAGAGACCCAGTACTTC. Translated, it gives CASRKQGLRAYQETQYF.

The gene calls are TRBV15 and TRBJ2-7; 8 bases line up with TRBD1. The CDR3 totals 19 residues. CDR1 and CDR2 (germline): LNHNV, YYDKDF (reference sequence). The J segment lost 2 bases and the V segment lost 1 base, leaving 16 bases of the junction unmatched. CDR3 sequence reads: CATSRVGLGDRGNPYEQYF. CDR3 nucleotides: TGTGCCACCAGCAGAGTCGGGTTGGGAGACAGGGGCAACCCCTACGAGCAGTACTTC.

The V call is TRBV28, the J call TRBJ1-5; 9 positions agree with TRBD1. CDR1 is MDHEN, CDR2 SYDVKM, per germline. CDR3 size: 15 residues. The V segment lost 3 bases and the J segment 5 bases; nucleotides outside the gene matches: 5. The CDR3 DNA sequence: TGTGCCAGCAGTTTGGACAGGGGACGCCATCAGCCCCAGCATTTT. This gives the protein CASSLDRGRHQPQHF.

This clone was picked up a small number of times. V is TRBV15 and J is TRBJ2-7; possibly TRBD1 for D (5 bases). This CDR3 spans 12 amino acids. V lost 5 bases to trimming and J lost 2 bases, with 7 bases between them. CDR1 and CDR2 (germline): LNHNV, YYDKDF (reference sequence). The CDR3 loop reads CATSDSPYEQYF. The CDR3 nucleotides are TGTGCCACCAGCGACAGTCCCTACGAGCAGTACTTC.

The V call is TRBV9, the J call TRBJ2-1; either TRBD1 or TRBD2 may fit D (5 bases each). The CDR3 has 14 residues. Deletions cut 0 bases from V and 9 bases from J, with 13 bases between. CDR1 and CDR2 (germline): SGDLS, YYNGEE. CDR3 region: CASSVDRGMGEQFF. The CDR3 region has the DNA TGTGCCAGCAGCGTAGATCGGGGCATGGGTGAGCAGTTCTTC.

CDR3 bases: TGTGCCACCGGATCGGACAGAACCGGAGACTATGGCTACACCTTC. This translates into CATGSDRTGDYGYTF. This chain uses TRBV15 with TRBJ1-2; a weak D match, TRBD1 (6 bases). Trimming took 8 bases from V and 3 from J, leaving 19 bases between them. Germline V CDR1 and CDR2: LNHNV, YYDKDF (reference sequence). This CDR3 spans 15 amino acids.

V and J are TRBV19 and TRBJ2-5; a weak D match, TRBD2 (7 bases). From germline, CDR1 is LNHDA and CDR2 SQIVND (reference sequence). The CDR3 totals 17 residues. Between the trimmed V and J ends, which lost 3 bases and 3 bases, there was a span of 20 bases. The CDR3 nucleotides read TGTGCCAGTAGTATCCTACCCGGGGGGCGTATTGAAGAGACCCAGTACTTC. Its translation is CASSILPGGRIEETQYF.

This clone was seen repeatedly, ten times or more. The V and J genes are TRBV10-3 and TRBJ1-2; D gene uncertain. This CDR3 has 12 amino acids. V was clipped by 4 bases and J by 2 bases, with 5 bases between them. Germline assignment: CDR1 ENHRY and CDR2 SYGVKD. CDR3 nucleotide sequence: TGTGCCATCAGTGGAGAGAACTATGGCTACACCTTC. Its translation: CAISGENYGYTF.

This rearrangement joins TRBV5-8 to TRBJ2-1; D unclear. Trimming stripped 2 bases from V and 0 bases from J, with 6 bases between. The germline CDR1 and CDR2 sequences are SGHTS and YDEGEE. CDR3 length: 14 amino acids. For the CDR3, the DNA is TGTGCCAGCAGCTTTAAGAGCTCCTACAATGAGCAGTTCTTC. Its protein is CASSFKSSYNEQFF. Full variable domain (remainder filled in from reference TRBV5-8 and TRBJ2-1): EAGVTQSPTHLIKTRGQQATLRCSPISGHTSVYWYQQALGLGLQFLLWYDEGEERNRGNFPPRFSGRQFPNYSSELNVNALELEDSALYLCASSFKSSYNEQFFGPGTRLTVL.

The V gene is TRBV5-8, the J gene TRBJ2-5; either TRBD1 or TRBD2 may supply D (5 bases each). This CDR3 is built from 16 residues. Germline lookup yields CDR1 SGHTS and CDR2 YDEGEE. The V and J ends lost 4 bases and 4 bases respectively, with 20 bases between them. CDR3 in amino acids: CASSHVGRGGPETQYF. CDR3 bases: TGTGCCAGCAGCCACGTGGGGCGAGGCGGGCCAGAGACCCAGTACTTC.

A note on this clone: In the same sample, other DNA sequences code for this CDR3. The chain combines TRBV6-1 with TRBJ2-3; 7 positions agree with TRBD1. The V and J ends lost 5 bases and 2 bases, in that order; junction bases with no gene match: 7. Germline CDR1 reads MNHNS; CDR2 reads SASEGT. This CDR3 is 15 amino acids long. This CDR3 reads CASSPRDRATDTQYF. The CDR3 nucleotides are TGTGCCAGCAGTCCCCGGGACAGAGCCACAGATACGCAGTATTTT.

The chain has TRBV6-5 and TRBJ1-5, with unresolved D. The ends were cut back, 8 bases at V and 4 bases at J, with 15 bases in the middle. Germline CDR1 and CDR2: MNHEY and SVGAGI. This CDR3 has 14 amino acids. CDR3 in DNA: TGTGCCAGCCCCAGAGGACGGCTAAATCAGCCCCAGCATTTT. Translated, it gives CASPRGRLNQPQHF.

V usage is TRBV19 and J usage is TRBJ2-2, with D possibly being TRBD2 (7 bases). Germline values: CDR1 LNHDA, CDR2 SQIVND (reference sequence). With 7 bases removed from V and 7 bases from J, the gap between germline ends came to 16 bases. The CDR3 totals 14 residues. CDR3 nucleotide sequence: TGTGCCAGTACCCCTCTAGGGGGGGGCGGGGAGCTGTTTTTT. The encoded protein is CASTPLGGGGELFF.

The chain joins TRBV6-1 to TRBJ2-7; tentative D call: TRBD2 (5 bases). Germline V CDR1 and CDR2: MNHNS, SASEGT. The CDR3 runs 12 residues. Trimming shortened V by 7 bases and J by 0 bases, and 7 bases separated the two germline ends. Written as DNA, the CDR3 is TGTGCCAGCAAGGACTTCTCCTACGAGCAGTACTTC. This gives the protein CASKDFSYEQYF.

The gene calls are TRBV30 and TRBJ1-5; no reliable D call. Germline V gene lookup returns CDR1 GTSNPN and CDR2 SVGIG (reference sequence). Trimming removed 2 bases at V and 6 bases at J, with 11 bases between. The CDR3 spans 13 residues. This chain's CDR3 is CAWSYRGSQPQHF. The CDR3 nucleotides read TGTGCCTGGAGTTATCGAGGGAGTCAGCCCCAGCATTTT.

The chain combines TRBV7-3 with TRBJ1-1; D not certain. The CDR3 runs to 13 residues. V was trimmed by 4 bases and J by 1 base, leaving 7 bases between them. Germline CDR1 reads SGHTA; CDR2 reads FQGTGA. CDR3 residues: CASSSRPNTEAFF. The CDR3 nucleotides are TGTGCCAGCAGCTCCCGACCGAACACTGAAGCTTTCTTT.

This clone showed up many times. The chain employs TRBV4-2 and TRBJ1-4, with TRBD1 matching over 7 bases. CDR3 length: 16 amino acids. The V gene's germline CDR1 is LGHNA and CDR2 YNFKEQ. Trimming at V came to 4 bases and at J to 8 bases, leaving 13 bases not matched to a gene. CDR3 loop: CASSLTMGQITEKLFF. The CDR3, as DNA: TGTGCCAGCAGCCTGACGATGGGACAGATAACCGAAAAACTGTTTTTT.

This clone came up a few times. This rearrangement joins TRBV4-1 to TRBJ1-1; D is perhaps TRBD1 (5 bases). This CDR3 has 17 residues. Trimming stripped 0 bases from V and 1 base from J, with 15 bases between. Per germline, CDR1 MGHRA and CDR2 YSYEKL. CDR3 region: CASSQESQAGPNTEAFF. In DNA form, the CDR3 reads TGCGCCAGCAGCCAAGAATCCCAGGCAGGGCCGAACACTGAAGCTTTCTTT.